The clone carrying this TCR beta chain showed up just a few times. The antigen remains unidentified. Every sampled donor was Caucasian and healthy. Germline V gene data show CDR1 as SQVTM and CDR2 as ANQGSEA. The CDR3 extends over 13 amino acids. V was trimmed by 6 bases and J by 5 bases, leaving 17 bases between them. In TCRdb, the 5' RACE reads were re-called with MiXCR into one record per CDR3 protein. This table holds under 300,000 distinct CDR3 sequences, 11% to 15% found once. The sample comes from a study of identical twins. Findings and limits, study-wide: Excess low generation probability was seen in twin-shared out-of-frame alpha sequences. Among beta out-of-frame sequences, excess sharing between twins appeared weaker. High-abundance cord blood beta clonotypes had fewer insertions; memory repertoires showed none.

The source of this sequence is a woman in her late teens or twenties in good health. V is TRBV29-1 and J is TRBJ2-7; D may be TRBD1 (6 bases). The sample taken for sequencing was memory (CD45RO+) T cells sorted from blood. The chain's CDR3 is CSVTRQDWDEQYF. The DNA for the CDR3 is TGCAGCGTGACAAGACAGGATTGGGACGAGCAGTACTTC.